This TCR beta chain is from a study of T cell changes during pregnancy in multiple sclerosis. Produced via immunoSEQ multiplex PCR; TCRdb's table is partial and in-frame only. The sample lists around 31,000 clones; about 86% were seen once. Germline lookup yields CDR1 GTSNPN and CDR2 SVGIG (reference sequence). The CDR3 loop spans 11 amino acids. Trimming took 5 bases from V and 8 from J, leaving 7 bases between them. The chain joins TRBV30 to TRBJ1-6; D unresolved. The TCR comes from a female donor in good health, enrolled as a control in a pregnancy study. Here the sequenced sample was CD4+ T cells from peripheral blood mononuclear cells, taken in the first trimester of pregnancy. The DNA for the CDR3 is TGTGCCTGGGGAGAAGATTCACCCCTCCACTTT. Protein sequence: CAWGEDSPLHF. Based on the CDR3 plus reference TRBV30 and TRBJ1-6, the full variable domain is SQTIHQWPATLVQPVGSPLSLECTVEGTSNPNLYWYRQAAGRGLQLLFYSVGIGQISSEVPQNLSASRPQDRQFILSSKKLLLSDSGFYLCAWGEDSPLHFGNGTRLTVT.